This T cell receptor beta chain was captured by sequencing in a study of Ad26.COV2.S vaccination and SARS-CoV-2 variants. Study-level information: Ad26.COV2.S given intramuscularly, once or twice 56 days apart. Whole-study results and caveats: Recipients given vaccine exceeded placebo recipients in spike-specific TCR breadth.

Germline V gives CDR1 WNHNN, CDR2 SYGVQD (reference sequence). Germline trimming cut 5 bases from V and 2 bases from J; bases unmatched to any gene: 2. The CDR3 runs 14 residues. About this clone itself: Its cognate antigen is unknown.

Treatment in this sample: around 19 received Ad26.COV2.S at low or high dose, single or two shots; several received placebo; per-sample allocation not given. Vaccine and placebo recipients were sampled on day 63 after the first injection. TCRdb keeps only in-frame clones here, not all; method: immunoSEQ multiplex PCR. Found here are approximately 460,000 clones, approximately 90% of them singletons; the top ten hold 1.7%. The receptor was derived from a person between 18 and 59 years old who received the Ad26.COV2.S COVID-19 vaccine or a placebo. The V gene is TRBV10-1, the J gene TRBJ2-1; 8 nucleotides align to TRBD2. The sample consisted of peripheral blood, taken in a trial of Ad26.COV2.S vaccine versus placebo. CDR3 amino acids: CASSRTSPYNEQFF. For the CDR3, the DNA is TGCGCCAGCAGTCGGACTAGCCCCTACAATGAGCAGTTCTTC.